These 22 T cell receptor beta chains were all obtained from the same sample, sequenced in a study of T cell responses to AZD1222 COVID-19 vaccine. Produced via immunoSEQ multiplex PCR; TCRdb's table is partial and in-frame only. The sample carries roughly 90,000 clones, 80% to 90% recorded once. The sample in question was peripheral blood, obtained on day 0 of AZD1222 vaccination. These TCRs come from an adult in good health.

V is TRBV11-2 and J is TRBJ2-7; 9 positions match TRBD1. The CDR3 runs 14 residues. The V segment lost 6 bases and the J segment 2 bases; nucleotides outside the gene matches: 5. The germline gives CDR1 SGHAT, CDR2 FQNNGV. The CDR3 coding sequence is TGTGCCAGCAGACGGGACAGGGAGACCTACGAGCAGTACTTC. Its protein product is CASRRDRETYEQYF.

The chain combines TRBV5-8 with TRBJ1-2; D remains ambiguous. The germline V and J ends were trimmed by 4 bases and 3 bases, with 19 bases remaining between them. This CDR3 comprises 16 residues. CDR1 SGHTS and CDR2 YDEGEE come from the germline V gene. The CDR3 loop is CASSLGVGWGDYGYTF. The CDR3, as DNA: TGTGCCAGCAGCCTAGGTGTTGGTTGGGGAGACTATGGCTACACCTTC.

This clone has just one count. V usage is TRBV4-1 and J usage is TRBJ2-5; D call uncertain. The CDR3 totals 14 residues. The V and J ends lost 1 base and 1 base respectively, with 7 bases between them. Germline V gives CDR1 MGHRA, CDR2 YSYEKL. For the CDR3, the DNA is TGCGCCAGCAGCCAAGTTGCTACCCAAGAGACCCAGTACTTC. This encodes CASSQVATQETQYF.

The CDR3 nucleotides read TGTGCCAGCAGTTACTCCGGGGACATACCTCGGTACTTC. This codes for CASSYSGDIPRYF. The chain employs TRBV6-6 and TRBJ2-5, with D possibly TRBD1 on 6 matching bases. From germline, CDR1 is MNHNY and CDR2 SVGAGI (reference sequence). This CDR3 contains 13 residues. V lost 0 bases, J lost 13 bases, and 15 bases lay in between.

The chain joins TRBV19 to TRBJ1-5, with D unresolved. Trimming pared 10 bases from V and 1 base from J, leaving 14 bases between. The CDR3 loop spans 14 amino acids. The V gene's germline CDR1 is LNHDA and CDR2 SQIVND (reference sequence). The DNA for the CDR3 is TGTGCCACCCAACTGAGCGGGAGCAATCAGCCCCAGCATTTT. As protein: CATQLSGSNQPQHF.

This clone occurred once. This chain uses TRBV10-1 with TRBJ1-6, with TRBD1 as a possible D gene (5 bases). V shed 7 bases and J shed 7 bases, with 11 bases lying between them. This CDR3 has 13 amino acids. CDR1 is WNHNN and CDR2 is SYGVQD in the germline V gene (reference sequence). The CDR3 DNA reads TGCGCCAGCAACCGGGACTTCAATTCACCCCTCCACTTT. It yields the protein CASNRDFNSPLHF.

V gene TRBV19 combines with J gene TRBJ1-5; D might be TRBD1 (6 bases). V lost 5 bases to trimming and J lost 3 bases, with 17 bases between them. The CDR3 contains 16 residues. Germline loops: CDR1 LNHDA, CDR2 SQIVND (reference sequence). CDR3 DNA sequence: TGTGCCAGTAGTCCTGAAACAGGGCGTGTCAATCAGCCCCAGCATTTT. Residues: CASSPETGRVNQPQHF. Full variable domain (missing parts from reference TRBV19 and TRBJ1-5): DGGITQSPKYLFRKEGQNVTLSCEQNLNHDAMYWYRQDPGQGLRLIYYSQIVNDFQKGDIAEGYSVSREKKESFPLTVTSAQKNPTAFYLCASSPETGRVNQPQHFGDGTRLSIL.

The CDR3 DNA reads as TGTGCCAGCAGCTTGGCTGGGGCAGGTCAGCCCCAGCATTTT. Translated, it gives CASSLAGAGQPQHF. The chain recombines TRBV5-4 with TRBJ1-5; D may be TRBD1 (5 bases). Trimming took 0 bases from V and 6 from J, leaving 10 bases between them. Germline values: CDR1 SGHNT, CDR2 YYREEE (reference sequence). This CDR3 is 14 amino acids long.

The V call is TRBV6-4, the J call TRBJ1-5; no clear D. The CDR3 runs to 13 residues. V dropped 3 bases and J dropped 5 bases, with 8 bases sitting between them. Germline lookup yields CDR1 MRHNA and CDR2 SNTAGT. The CDR3 bases are TGTGCCAGCAGTGAGAACAGAGATCAGCCCCAGCATTTT. Translated, it gives CASSENRDQPQHF.

This chain joins TRBV29-1 and TRBJ2-3, with D perhaps TRBD2 (6 bases). The length of the CDR3 is 13 residues. CDR1 is SQVTM, CDR2 ANQGSEA, per germline. Trimming took off 4 bases at V and 5 bases at J, with 13 bases between the two ends. DNA for the CDR3: TGCAGCGTTGCGGGAGCGCCCGGAGATACGCAGTATTTT. As protein: CSVAGAPGDTQYF.

The chain joins TRBV5-5 to TRBJ1-2; 11 positions match TRBD1. V shed 6 bases, J shed 5 bases, and the junction held 18 bases outside the gene matches. This CDR3 region has 18 residues. Germline V gene sequence: CDR1 SGHKS, CDR2 YYEKEE (reference sequence). For the CDR3, the DNA is TGTGCCAGCATGCCCTGGCTGAGGACAGGGGGCCCACCTTATGGCTACACCTTC. This codes for CASMPWLRTGGPPYGYTF.

A few counts support this clone. The chain combines TRBV11-2 with TRBJ2-1, with D unresolved. Germline CDR1 and CDR2: SGHAT and FQNNGV. CDR3 length: 15 residues. V lost 0 bases and J lost 0, with 6 bases in between. The CDR3 coding sequence is TGTGCCAGCAGCTTAGAGGCTGGCTCCTACAATGAGCAGTTCTTC. It specifies CASSLEAGSYNEQFF.

This clone was seen more than once but under ten times. The gene calls are TRBV9 and TRBJ2-5; D is possibly TRBD1 or TRBD2 (5 bases each). The CDR3 contains 15 residues. In germline, CDR1 is SGDLS, CDR2 YYNGEE. Between the trimmed V and J ends, which lost 1 base and 2 bases, there was a span of 12 bases. CDR3 protein: CASSVSGADQETQYF. The CDR3 nucleotides are TGTGCCAGCAGCGTATCCGGGGCCGATCAAGAGACCCAGTACTTC.

This chain connects TRBV2 to TRBJ1-1, with D perhaps matching TRBD1 (5 bases). The V gene's germline CDR1 is SNHLY and CDR2 FYNNEI. V was cut by 9 bases and J by 1 base, with 12 bases left in between. CDR3 length: 13 amino acids. CDR3 sequence reads: CARSGTANTEAFF. CDR3 DNA: TGTGCCAGATCCGGGACGGCGAACACTGAAGCTTTCTTT.

This sequence joins TRBV6-5 and TRBJ1-6; 8 bases match TRBD1. J gave up 7 bases and V 4 bases, and 9 bases lay outside the gene matches. The CDR3 consists of 16 residues. Looked up from germline, CDR1 is MNHEY and CDR2 is SVGAGI. DNA for the CDR3: TGTGCCAGCAGTTGGGACAGGCGGCCCGTGAATTCACCCCTCCACTTT. Protein sequence: CASSWDRRPVNSPLHF.

The sample holds a few counts of this clone. The rearrangement joins TRBV27 to TRBJ2-7; TRBD1 matches at 8 bases. This CDR3 is built from 14 residues. Germline assignment: CDR1 MNHEY and CDR2 SMNVEV (reference sequence). V was pared by 2 bases and J by 3 bases, with 3 bases of the junction left unmatched. The DNA for the CDR3 is TGTGCCAGCAGTTTAGGGGACAGGATCTACGAGCAGTACTTC. It encodes CASSLGDRIYEQYF.

This chain uses TRBV29-1 with TRBJ2-7; D is undetermined. V lost 2 bases, J lost 0 bases, and 5 bases lay in between. CDR1 is SQVTM, CDR2 ANQGSEA, per germline. The CDR3 contains 12 residues. The CDR3 here is CSVENNSYEQYF. The CDR3 region has the DNA TGCAGCGTTGAAAACAACTCCTACGAGCAGTACTTC.

This chain links TRBV2 with TRBJ2-7, with 8 bases fitting TRBD2. This CDR3 is 13 amino acids long. From germline, CDR1 is SNHLY and CDR2 FYNNEI. J was trimmed by 6 bases and V by 6 bases; bases with no gene match: 7. The CDR3, as DNA: TGTGCCAGCAGCCGAGCGGGAGAAAGCGAGCAGTACTTC. As protein: CASSRAGESEQYF. Full variable domain (remainder filled in from reference TRBV2 and TRBJ2-7): EPEVTQTPSHQVTQMGQEVILRCVPISNHLYFYWYRQILGQKVEFLVSFYNNEISEKSEIFDDQFSVERPDGSNFTLKIRSTKLEDSAMYFCASSRAGESEQYFGPGTRLTVT.

The chain combines TRBV5-1 with TRBJ2-5; 9 bases are shared with TRBD2. Germline loops: CDR1 SGHRS, CDR2 YFSETQ. The CDR3 spans 13 residues. The V and J ends lost 2 bases and 5 bases, in that order; junction bases with no gene match: 1. The CDR3 loop reads CASSLAGGETQYF. In nucleotides, the CDR3 is TGCGCCAGCAGCTTAGCGGGGGGCGAGACCCAGTACTTC.

The chain carries TRBV3-1 (or the pseudogene TRBV3-2) and TRBJ1-2, with D maybe TRBD1 (5 bases). Germline CDR1 is LGHDT and CDR2 is YNNKEL (reference sequence). V was cut by 0 bases and J by 5 bases, with 16 bases left in between. This CDR3 is 16 amino acids long. The CDR3, as DNA: TGTGCCAGCAGCCAAGATTTGGAGGGGCCGGGGTATGGCTACACCTTC. This translates into CASSQDLEGPGYGYTF.

V is TRBV27 and J is TRBJ1-3; D ambiguous. Germline values: CDR1 MNHEY, CDR2 SMNVEV (reference sequence). The CDR3 sequence is 13 residues long. V was trimmed by 5 bases and J by 8 bases, leaving 13 bases between them. The CDR3 is CASSPTRADTIYF. The CDR3 nucleotides read TGTGCCAGCAGTCCGACCCGGGCCGACACCATATATTTT.

This clone has only a few counts. The chain joins TRBV6-5 to TRBJ1-1, with D uncertain. Germline assignment: CDR1 MNHEY and CDR2 SVGAGI. V lost 7 bases and J 1 base, leaving 7 bases between the germline ends. The CDR3 is 12 residues long. The CDR3 DNA follows: TGTGCCAGCATAGACCCGAACACTGAAGCTTTCTTT. The encoded protein is CASIDPNTEAFF.